The 27 T cell receptor beta chains given below trace back to one sample, sequenced in a study of cytomegalovirus exposure and HLA in healthy donors. The PCR was carried out with 60 Vbeta primers and 13 Jbeta primers. Assay used: immunoSEQ multiplex PCR; TCRdb lists only in-frame clones, some missing. Among 60,000 to 70,000 clones listed, around four fifths were seen once. The sample was PBMCs. These receptors all stem from a woman aged 30 to 39 in good health and CMV-seronegative.

The rearrangement links TRBV10-3 to TRBJ1-4; tentatively, D is TRBD1 (5 bases). This CDR3 spans 13 amino acids. The V end lost 2 bases, the J end lost 5 bases, and 6 bases lay between the germline ends. Germline CDR1 and CDR2: ENHRY and SYGVKD. CDR3 coding DNA: TGTGCCATCAGTGAGAGGGGAAATGAAAAACTGTTTTTT. Translation gives CAISERGNEKLFF.

The V call is TRBV4-1, the J call TRBJ2-6; the match to TRBD1 covers 9 bases. CDR1 is MGHRA, CDR2 YSYEKL, per germline. The J segment lost 10 bases and the V segment lost 1 base, leaving 14 bases of the junction unmatched. The CDR3 runs 18 residues. The CDR3 region is CASSQGRLRTGATNVLTF. CDR3 nucleotides: TGCGCCAGCAGCCAAGGTCGACTGCGGACAGGGGCTACAAACGTCCTGACTTTC.

The CDR3 loop is CASSSDRSYEQYF. In DNA, the CDR3 is TGTGCCAGCAGCTCGGACAGATCCTACGAGCAGTACTTC. V and J are TRBV13 and TRBJ2-7; weak D call: TRBD1 (6 bases). Germline V gene sequence: CDR1 PRHDT, CDR2 FYEKMQ (reference sequence). V gave up 4 bases and J gave up 1 base, with 8 bases separating them. This CDR3 spans 13 amino acids.

The V gene is TRBV28, the J gene TRBJ1-1, with D perhaps TRBD1 (5 bases). Germline CDR1 reads MDHEN; CDR2 reads SYDVKM. The CDR3 contains 14 residues. Trimming took 4 bases from V and 4 from J, leaving 13 bases between them. The CDR3 region is CASSYQGGSTEAFF. For the CDR3, the DNA is TGTGCCAGCAGTTACCAGGGAGGGTCCACTGAAGCTTTCTTT.

The rearrangement uses TRBV2 and TRBJ1-1; 8 nucleotides match TRBD1. V was pared by 10 bases and J by 5 bases, with 21 bases of the junction left unmatched. This CDR3 contains 17 residues. Germline-derived CDR1 and CDR2 are SNHLY and FYNNEI. The chain's CDR3 is CANFMGGSGQGGTEAFF. The CDR3 DNA reads as TGTGCCAACTTTATGGGGGGGTCCGGACAGGGAGGGACTGAAGCTTTCTTT. Combining the CDR3 with reference TRBV2 and TRBJ1-1 gives the whole variable domain EPEVTQTPSHQVTQMGQEVILRCVPISNHLYFYWYRQILGQKVEFLVSFYNNEISEKSEIFDDQFSVERPDGSNFTLKIRSTKLEDSAMYFCANFMGGSGQGGTEAFFGQGTRLTVV.

This rearrangement joins TRBV9 to TRBJ1-1; 9 bases align to TRBD1. CDR3 length equals 14 residues. The V and J ends lost 0 bases and 5 bases, in that order; junction bases with no gene match: 2. The germline V gene has CDR1 SGDLS and CDR2 YYNGEE. CDR3 sequence (DNA): TGTGCCAGCAGCGTAGGGACAGGGGCGACTGAAGCTTTCTTT. Protein sequence: CASSVGTGATEAFF.

The rearrangement joins TRBV7-9 to TRBJ2-7, with 8 bases matching TRBD1. The CDR3 length is 14 residues. Germline V gives CDR1 SEHNR, CDR2 FQNEAQ (reference sequence). V dropped 3 bases and J dropped 2; count of bases not matched to a gene: 3. Written as DNA, the CDR3 is TGTGCCAGCAGCTTTGGACAGGGAACCTACGAGCAGTACTTC. Amino acids: CASSFGQGTYEQYF.

The table lists this clone with a few counts. The V and J genes are TRBV11-2 and TRBJ1-4; TRBD1 might be the D (5 bases). CDR1 is SGHAT, CDR2 FQNNGV, per germline. CDR3 length: 16 amino acids. V lost 5 bases, J lost 0 bases, and 13 bases lay in between. The CDR3 is CASSLRGGATNEKLFF. The CDR3 DNA reads TGTGCCAGCAGCCTCCGGGGGGGTGCAACTAATGAAAAACTGTTTTTT.

This sequence joins TRBV6-1 and TRBJ2-7; 7 nucleotides align to TRBD2. Germline V gives CDR1 MNHNS, CDR2 SASEGT. V was pared by 5 bases and J by 0 bases, with 7 bases of the junction left unmatched. This CDR3 has 15 amino acids. Here the CDR3 reads CASSTGRTSSYEQYF. CDR3 nucleotides: TGTGCCAGCAGTACCGGACGGACTAGCTCCTACGAGCAGTACTTC.

V and J are TRBV10-3 and TRBJ2-3; 8 nucleotides align to TRBD2. Trimming removed 4 bases from V and 0 bases from J; junction bases left unmatched: 18. Germline V gene lookup returns CDR1 ENHRY and CDR2 SYGVKD. The CDR3 sequence is 20 residues long. The chain's CDR3 is CAISGVTSDHLSSSTDTQYF. CDR3 sequence (DNA): TGTGCCATCAGTGGGGTGACTAGCGATCATCTGAGCTCTAGCACAGATACGCAGTATTTT.

This clone occurred a few times. The chain uses TRBV10-2 and TRBJ2-1; D uncertain. The germline V and J ends were trimmed by 4 bases and 10 bases, with 8 bases remaining between them. The CDR3 is made up of 11 amino acids. Germline CDR1 reads WSHSY; CDR2 reads SAAADI. Here the CDR3 reads CASSGGPEQFF. The CDR3 DNA reads TGCGCCAGCAGTGGAGGCCCCGAGCAGTTCTTC.

The rearrangement links TRBV6-5 to TRBJ1-5; D is perhaps TRBD1 (5 bases). The length of the CDR3 is 13 residues. Trimming pared 6 bases from V and 4 bases from J, leaving 10 bases between. In germline, CDR1 is MNHEY, CDR2 SVGAGI. CDR3 sequence (DNA): TGTGCCAGCAGCCAAGACAGAAATCAGCCCCAGCATTTT. This encodes CASSQDRNQPQHF.

The chain recombines TRBV15 with TRBJ1-1; no clear D gene. This CDR3 comprises 13 residues. Germline CDR1 and CDR2: LNHNV and YYDKDF (reference sequence). V lost 3 bases and J 3 bases, leaving 8 bases between the germline ends. Here the CDR3 reads CATSRKTDTEAFF. The CDR3 bases are TGTGCCACCAGCAGGAAAACGGACACTGAAGCTTTCTTT.

This chain uses TRBV4-1 with TRBJ1-2; 9 bases are shared with TRBD1. The CDR3 totals 14 residues. Germline-derived CDR1 and CDR2 are MGHRA and YSYEKL. With V trimmed by 0 bases and J by 5 bases, 1 base remained unmatched. The DNA for the CDR3 is TGCGCCAGCAGCCAAGAAGGACAGGGGTATGGCTACACCTTC. Amino acid sequence: CASSQEGQGYGYTF.

The chain employs TRBV14 and TRBJ1-6; D ambiguous. V was cut by 0 bases and J by 8 bases, with 8 bases left in between. The CDR3 totals 14 residues. Germline V lookup: CDR1 SGHDN, CDR2 FVKESK. CDR3 bases: TGTGCCAGCAGCCAAGATCCTGTCTATTCACCCCTCCACTTT. It is translated as CASSQDPVYSPLHF.

CDR3 bases: TGTGCCAGCAGTGAAGCGTCCGGGGGGGGCGTCGATGGCTACACCTTC. Translation: CASSEASGGGVDGYTF. This chain links TRBV2 with TRBJ1-2; D might be TRBD1 (6 bases). Germline V gives CDR1 SNHLY, CDR2 FYNNEI. CDR3 length: 16 amino acids. The ends were cut back, 0 bases at V and 6 bases at J, with 17 bases in the middle.

This chain links TRBV25-1 with TRBJ1-2, with a weak D call TRBD1 (5 bases). The CDR3 extends over 18 amino acids. Per the germline V gene, CDR1 is MGHDK and CDR2 is SYGVNS. Trimming took 1 base from V and 6 from J, leaving 24 bases between them. The CDR3 DNA reads as TGTGCCAGCAGTGAATTGGGTCGGGGGGTGGCGGGTGTGAATGGCTACACCTTC. Protein: CASSELGRGVAGVNGYTF.

CDR3 nucleotides: TGTGCCAGCAGCAGGGGATTCAGGGATACGCAGTATTTT. Translated: CASSRGFRDTQYF. The rearrangement links TRBV6-5 to TRBJ2-3; tentatively, D is TRBD1 (6 bases). The V and J ends lost 6 bases and 6 bases respectively, with 13 bases between them. The germline CDR1 and CDR2 sequences are MNHEY and SVGAGI. CDR3 length: 13 residues.

The J gene is TRBJ2-7, the V gene TRBV5-1; perhaps TRBD1 as D (6 bases). The CDR3 consists of 16 residues. Germline V gives CDR1 SGHRS, CDR2 YFSETQ. V was trimmed by 0 bases and J by 2 bases, leaving 15 bases between them. The CDR3 sequence is CASSLGGQTGAYEQYF. The DNA of the CDR3 is TGCGCCAGCAGCTTGGGGGGACAAACTGGGGCCTACGAGCAGTACTTC.

The chain has TRBV7-3 and TRBJ1-1; possible D gene TRBD1, 5 bases. The V and J ends lost 5 bases and 2 bases respectively, with 12 bases between them. CDR1 is SGHTA and CDR2 is FQGTGA in the germline V gene. The CDR3 runs 14 residues. CDR3 loop: CASSPLGGNTEAFF. The CDR3 DNA follows: TGTGCCAGCAGCCCGCTGGGGGGAAACACTGAAGCTTTCTTT. The variable domain in full, with the rest retrieved from reference TRBV7-3 and TRBJ1-1, is GAGVSQTPSNKVTEKGKYVELRCDPISGHTALYWYRQSLGQGPEFLIYFQGTGAADDSGLPNDRFFAVRPEGSVSTLKIQRTERGDSAVYLCASSPLGGNTEAFFGQGTRLTVV.

V gene TRBV6-5 combines with J gene TRBJ2-7; 7 bases map to TRBD1. The CDR3 runs to 13 residues. J gave up 5 bases and V 10 bases, and 11 bases lay outside the gene matches. Germline V CDR1 and CDR2: MNHEY, SVGAGI. The CDR3 loop reads CATTGQGENEQYF. The CDR3 DNA is TGTGCCACCACTGGGCAGGGGGAAAACGAGCAGTACTTC.

The chain has TRBV5-1 and TRBJ1-2, with 7 nucleotides matching TRBD1. V shed 4 bases and J 4 bases; nucleotides not matched to a gene: 7. Germline values: CDR1 SGHRS, CDR2 YFSETQ. The length of the CDR3 is 14 residues. The CDR3 is CASSPSGQRYGYTF. CDR3 nucleotides: TGCGCCAGCAGCCCCTCGGGACAGCGCTATGGCTACACCTTC.

The chain carries TRBV2 and TRBJ1-5, with D possibly matching TRBD1 (5 bases). The V and J ends lost 5 bases and 5 bases respectively, with 16 bases between them. This CDR3 is built from 15 residues. CDR1 is SNHLY, CDR2 FYNNEI, per germline. The CDR3 region is CASSWSIRGDQPQHF. The CDR3 DNA reads TGTGCCAGCAGTTGGTCTATTAGGGGCGATCAGCCCCAGCATTTT.

The DNA of the CDR3 is TGCAGCGTTGAATATACAGGGACTGGAAACACCATATATTTT. Protein product: CSVEYTGTGNTIYF. This chain links TRBV29-1 with TRBJ1-3; TRBD1 is a possible D gene (6 bases). The CDR3 covers 14 residues. CDR1 SQVTM and CDR2 ANQGSEA come from the germline V gene. The V end lost 2 bases, the J end lost 2 bases, and 10 bases lay between the germline ends.

This clone appeared once. This sequence joins TRBV7-9 and TRBJ2-2, with D hard to call. Germline-derived CDR1 and CDR2 are SEHNR and FQNEAQ (reference sequence). Trimming cost V 5 bases and J 3 bases, with 7 bases left between them. This CDR3 is 13 amino acids long. In DNA form, the CDR3 reads TGTGCCAGCAGCAAACGGGACACCGGGGAGCTGTTTTTT. Its protein product is CASSKRDTGELFF. The full variable domain, with the rest looked up from reference TRBV7-9 and TRBJ2-2, is DTGVSQNPRHKITKRGQNVTFRCDPISEHNRLYWYRQTLGQGPEFLTYFQNEAQLEKSRLLSDRFSAERPKGSFSTLEIQRTEQGDSAMYLCASSKRDTGELFFGEGSRLTVL.

The chain recombines TRBV6-5 with TRBJ1-1; weak D call: TRBD1 (6 bases). CDR1 and CDR2 from the germline V gene are MNHEY and SVGAGI. Trimming cost V 7 bases and J 3 bases, with 12 bases left between them. This CDR3 is 13 amino acids long. This CDR3 is CASNTGLDTEAFF. CDR3 DNA: TGTGCCAGCAACACAGGGTTGGACACTGAAGCTTTCTTT.

J is TRBJ2-3 and V is TRBV5-1; perhaps TRBD1 as D (7 bases). Trimming shortened V by 5 bases and J by 3 bases, and 19 bases separated the two germline ends. CDR3 length: 16 residues. Germline CDR1 SGHRS, CDR2 YFSETQ. CDR3 sequence (DNA): TGCGCCAGCAGGAAAAGACAGGGCGGGATTACAGATACGCAGTATTTT. Encoded protein: CASRKRQGGITDTQYF.